This T cell receptor beta chain comes out of a study of tissue T cells after allogeneic stem cell transplantation. Method: immunoSEQ multiplex PCR; TCRdb's copy keeps in-frame clones and lacks some. The repertoire holds 20,000 to 25,000 clones, with 69% as singletons. The CDR3 length is 12 residues. Germline-derived CDR1 and CDR2 are NNHNN and SYGAGS (reference sequence). Trimming took 5 bases from V and 8 from J; bases not matched to a gene: 1. General observations from the study: Tissue-detected TCR repertoire was only partly captured by blood and spleen T cells. Within patients, tissue anatomy strongly shaped TCR repertoire composition.

On this clone itself: The antigen remains undetermined. Genes and germline come from the mouse. The sequence runs out 1 residue before the end of the CDR3; the remainder is reconstructed from the germline J gene.

Sequenced: blood. The source is a female BALB/c mouse in good health. The strain's MHC haplotype is H2-d. The J gene is TRBJ1-6, the V gene TRBV13-2; 7 nucleotides line up with TRBD1. TRBJ1-6 is given ORF status, its function remaining uncertain. CDR3 DNA (partial): TGTGCCAGCGGCACAGGGGATTCGCCCCTCTAC. This codes for CASGTGDSPLY. The entire CDR3 is CASGTGDSPLYF.